What follows describes a single T cell receptor (beta chain). Its antigen is unidentified. These data originate in a study of siplizumab effects on memory and regulatory T cells. Study results and caveats: Of the proliferating CD4+ or CD8+ clones, roughly 80-96% lacked a naive or memory phenotype that could be assigned. Naive T cells were seen as more diverse than memory cells and as major alloresponse contributors. Significantly reduced by siplizumab was the cumulative frequency of alloreactive sequences, namely those traceable to unstimulated CD4+ memory cells.

Per individual sample, 90,000 to 100,000 TCR templates were assayed. Data came from immunoSEQ multiplex PCR; TCRdb stores just in-frame clones and leaves some out. Of some 62,000 clones in the sample, approximately 79% are singletons; the top ten hold roughly 0.4%. The CDR3 extends over 13 amino acids. V dropped 10 bases and J dropped 4 bases, with 13 bases sitting between them. In germline, CDR1 is MDHEN, CDR2 SYDVKM. The sample taken for sequencing was memory CD4+ T cells sorted from blood. V gene TRBV28 combines with J gene TRBJ1-4, with a weak D call TRBD1 (5 bases). This receptor was identified in a human donor in good health. CDR3: CAITDSLNEKLFF. CDR3 nucleotide sequence: TGTGCCATCACAGACAGTCTTAATGAAAAACTGTTTTTT.